The 13 T cell receptor beta chains presented below share a single source sample, sequenced in a study of blood T cell repertoires in COVID-19. The data were produced by immunoSEQ multiplex PCR, yet TCRdb's version contains in-frame clones alone and is incomplete. There are roughly 70,000 clones in the sample; 70% to 90% occur only once, and over 3% lies in the top ten. The sequenced sample consisted of peripheral blood. The receptors were gathered from a man in his 70s with acute or convalescent COVID-19.

The gene calls are TRBV7-9 and TRBJ1-1; TRBD1 matches 8 bases. The CDR3 runs to 15 residues. In germline, CDR1 is SEHNR, CDR2 FQNEAQ (reference sequence). The V segment lost 3 bases and the J segment 6 bases; nucleotides outside the gene matches: 9. CDR3 nucleotides: TGTGCCAGCAGCTTGCTGACAGGGGCAAATCCTGAAGCTTTCTTT. Its translation is CASSLLTGANPEAFF.

This clone was detected only once. The V call is TRBV7-2, the J call TRBJ1-2; D not certain. This CDR3 is 12 amino acids long. V lost 5 bases to trimming and J lost 2 bases, with 6 bases between them. CDR1 is SGHTA and CDR2 is FQGNSA in the germline V gene. For the CDR3, the DNA is TGTGCCAGCAGCCCCGGGAACTATGGCTACACCTTC. Its translation is CASSPGNYGYTF.

This chain links TRBV4-1 with TRBJ1-4; perhaps TRBD1 as D (5 bases). Germline V gene data show CDR1 as MGHRA and CDR2 as YSYEKL. This CDR3 contains 15 residues. V lost 6 bases to trimming and J lost 4 bases, with 15 bases between them. CDR3 DNA sequence: TGCGCCAGCAGGATAACAGGTTTAAGTAATGAAAAACTGTTTTTT. It codes for CASRITGLSNEKLFF.

The V gene is TRBV7-7, the J gene TRBJ2-3; unclear D gene. The V and J ends lost 0 bases and 1 base respectively, with 5 bases between them. This CDR3 contains 14 residues. CDR1 is SSHAT, CDR2 FNYEAQ, per germline (reference sequence). CDR3 DNA: TGTGCCAGCAGCTTAGCGTCGGGCACAGATACGCAGTATTTT. Translating it yields CASSLASGTDTQYF.

The chain uses TRBV11-1 and TRBJ2-6; D unresolved. Germline V gene sequence: CDR1 SGHAT, CDR2 FQDESV (reference sequence). This CDR3 is built from 16 residues. The ends were cut back, 3 bases at V and 0 bases at J, with 9 bases in the middle. CDR3 amino acids: CASSFQASSGANVLTF. Written as DNA, the CDR3 is TGTGCCAGCAGCTTCCAGGCGAGCTCTGGGGCCAACGTCCTGACTTTC.

This clone was detected once. The J gene is TRBJ2-3, the V gene TRBV7-2, with 7 bases fitting TRBD2. With 0 bases clipped from V and 4 bases from J, the junction kept 10 bases outside the gene matches. The germline CDR1 and CDR2 sequences are SGHTA and FQGNSA. This CDR3 is 17 amino acids long. CDR3 region: CASSLAVFGGGSDTQYF. CDR3 nucleotides: TGTGCCAGCAGCTTAGCTGTTTTTGGGGGGGGGTCAGATACGCAGTATTTT.

Only a few counts were recorded for this clone. The chain has TRBV19 and TRBJ2-7; tentatively, D is TRBD1 (5 bases). This CDR3 comprises 15 residues. V lost 5 bases to trimming and J lost 2 bases, with 16 bases between them. Germline V gives CDR1 LNHDA, CDR2 SQIVND (reference sequence). This CDR3 is CASSSSPGQAYEQYF. CDR3 nucleotide sequence: TGTGCCAGTAGTTCCTCCCCAGGGCAGGCCTACGAGCAGTACTTC.

The V call is TRBV6-5, the J call TRBJ1-1; D not certain. V was clipped by 5 bases and J by 7 bases, with 20 bases between them. This CDR3 has 15 amino acids. The V gene's germline CDR1 is MNHEY and CDR2 SVGAGI. CDR3 coding DNA: TGTGCCAGCAGTAGCCGCGGTCTCCTCAGCAGTGAAGCTTTCTTT. Its protein is CASSSRGLLSSEAFF.

V gene TRBV7-7 combines with J gene TRBJ2-5; 8 positions agree with TRBD1. V trimming: 6 bases; J trimming: 4 bases; junction bases outside the gene matches: 13. Germline CDR1 and CDR2: SSHAT and FNYEAQ (reference sequence). This CDR3 contains 16 residues. The CDR3 loop reads CASSPVGQGTGETQYF. CDR3 nucleotides: TGTGCCAGCAGTCCGGTGGGGCAGGGGACAGGAGAGACCCAGTACTTC.

This chain links TRBV5-8 with TRBJ2-4; 11 bases line up with TRBD1. The length of the CDR3 is 16 residues. With V trimmed by 3 bases and J by 0 bases, 2 bases remained unmatched. The germline V gene encodes CDR1 SGHTS and CDR2 YDEGEE. The CDR3 bases are TGTGCCAGCAGCTCGGGACAGGGGGTAGCCAAAAACATTCAGTACTTC. Translation gives CASSSGQGVAKNIQYF.

This clone was observed once. The chain is built from TRBV27 and TRBJ2-5, with 8 bases lining up with TRBD2. Germline V lookup: CDR1 MNHEY, CDR2 SMNVEV (reference sequence). The CDR3 totals 19 residues. V shed 6 bases, J shed 5 bases, and the junction held 23 bases outside the gene matches. CDR3 protein: CASSFGRPGLGTHSETQYF. CDR3 DNA: TGTGCCAGCAGCTTTGGCCGGCCGGGACTAGGTACGCATTCGGAGACCCAGTACTTC.

The J gene is TRBJ2-5, the V gene TRBV12-3 or TRBV12-4; the match to TRBD2 covers 8 bases. V trimming: 4 bases; J trimming: 5 bases; junction bases outside the gene matches: 3. CDR3 length equals 13 residues. CDR3 sequence: CASSYLAGETQYF. CDR3 DNA: TGTGCCAGCAGTTATCTAGCGGGCGAGACCCAGTACTTC.

This chain links TRBV18 with TRBJ2-7; 7 bases are shared with TRBD1. V lost 3 bases to trimming and J lost 6 bases; unmatched junction nucleotides: 8. The CDR3 has 14 amino acids. CDR1 and CDR2 (germline): KGHSH, LQKENI. The CDR3 DNA sequence: TGTGCCAGCTCACCGGGACAGCTTTTGGGCGAGCAGTACTTC. Translated: CASSPGQLLGEQYF.